The clone carrying this T cell receptor beta chain was seen only a few times. What it binds is unknown. This specimen comes from a study of identical twins. General study points: Conclusions came from cross-sectional statistical analysis, not from following the same donors.

Donors uniformly comprised healthy Caucasians. A universal primer site was added by template switching, and unique molecular identifiers were carried by the cDNA. MiXCR, run by TCRdb on the 5' RACE reads, gives a single entry per CDR3 protein. This table has some 660,000 distinct CDR3 sequences, roughly 8% appearing once. The same data also contributed to another study, on yellow fever vaccine responses in identical twins. That paper adds: Convergence reportedly seemed to mark part of the twins' vaccine T cell response, with personalization marking the rest.

The sequencing input was PBMCs. The sequence came from a woman aged 18-29 years in good health.

In nucleotides, the CDR3 is TGCAGTGCTAGAGATCGAAACTCGGTTGAGCAGTTCTTC. It yields the protein CSARDRNSVEQFF. This chain connects TRBV20-1 to TRBJ2-1; no reliable D call. CDR3 length: 13 residues. Germline values: CDR1 DFQATT, CDR2 SNEGSKA (reference sequence). With 0 bases removed from V and 9 bases from J, the gap between germline ends came to 12 bases.